A selection of T cell receptor beta chains follows, all from one sample in a study of blood T cell repertoires in COVID-19. Assay used: immunoSEQ multiplex PCR; TCRdb lists only in-frame clones, some missing. The sample lists 35,000 to 40,000 clones; around 85% were seen once. Specimen: peripheral blood. The receptors stem from a man at least 80 years old with active or convalescent COVID-19. The CDR3 runs from the conserved cysteine through the conserved F or W. The D gene is left open where the match is weak. Size is stated for part of the rows, as once, few or many counts, or as a class when the clone is expanded.

D gene	V gene	clone size	J gene	CDR3 DNA	CDR3 protein
-	TRBV20-1	-	TRBJ2-7	TGCAGTGCCGCTCAAGCGAGTGAGCAGTACTTC	CSAAQASEQYF
-	TRBV28	-	TRBJ1-5	TGTGCCAGCAGCTATGACAATCAGCCCCAGCATTTT	CASSYDNQPQHF
-	TRBV27	once	TRBJ1-5	TGTGCCAGCAGTCCGCAGAAAGATCAGCCCCAGCATTTT	CASSPQKDQPQHF
TRBD1	TRBV9	-	TRBJ2-5	TGTGCCAGCACGAGATCACAGGGGGCGCAGACCCAGTACTTC	CASTRSQGAQTQYF
TRBD2	TRBV5-1	-	TRBJ2-5	TGCGCCAGCAGCGTAGGACTAGCGGAAGAGACCCAGTACTTC	CASSVGLAEETQYF
-	TRBV7-3	-	TRBJ2-3	TGTGCCAGCAGCTTAACCGGGAGAAAAGGGGATACGCAGTATTTT	CASSLTGRKGDTQYF
-	TRBV28	-	TRBJ1-2	TGTGCCAGCAGGCCCGAGGGTTACTATGGCTACACCTTC	CASRPEGYYGYTF
TRBD1	TRBV5-8	-	TRBJ2-2	TGTGCCAGCAGCTTGACACAGGGGGCGAGAACCGGGGAGCTGTTTTTT	CASSLTQGARTGELFF
-	TRBV30	-	TRBJ1-1	TGTGCCTGGGTACAGTCCACTGAAGCTTTCTTT	CAWVQSTEAFF
TRBD2	TRBV18	-	TRBJ2-1	TGTGCCAGCTCACCGCAGGTAGCGGGCTACAATGAGCAGTTCTTC	CASSPQVAGYNEQFF
-	TRBV27	-	TRBJ1-1	TGTGCCAGCAGTGCCCCGACGGGGACTGAAGCTTTCTTT	CASSAPTGTEAFF
-	TRBV27	-	TRBJ1-5	TGTGCCAGCAGATCCGGGACATTAGGCAATCAGCCCCAGCATTTT	CASRSGTLGNQPQHF
-	TRBV7-2	-	TRBJ2-5	TGTGCCAGCAGCAGTATCCCTGCCTTCGGTGAGGAGACCCAGTACTTC	CASSSIPAFGEETQYF
TRBD2	TRBV7-8	-	TRBJ2-7	TGTGCCAGCAGCCCGCGGACTAGCGGGACCACCGCCGAGTACGAGCAGTACTTC	CASSPRTSGTTAEYEQYF
TRBD1	TRBV5-1	once	TRBJ2-3	TGCGCCAGCAGCTTGGCAGGGGGCGCGGATACGCAGTATTTT	CASSLAGGADTQYF
TRBD2	TRBV9	-	TRBJ2-3	TGTGCCAGCAGCGCCGCCCCTAGCGGGATAACAGATACGCAGTATTTT	CASSAAPSGITDTQYF
-	TRBV7-2	-	TRBJ2-2	TGTGCCAGCAGCCTCCGGGACACAGGCCCCGGGGAGCTGTTTTTT	CASSLRDTGPGELFF
-	TRBV6-4	-	TRBJ2-2	TGTGCCAGCAGTGACTCGTCTGACACCGGGGAGCTGTTTTTT	CASSDSSDTGELFF
-	TRBV7-3	-	TRBJ1-1	TGTGCCAGCAGCTTAGAGAGGAACACTGAAGCTTTCTTT	CASSLERNTEAFF
TRBD1	TRBV28	-	TRBJ1-1	TGTGCCAGCAGTCCAGGGGGCGCGTTCACTGAAGCTTTCTTT	CASSPGGAFTEAFF
-	TRBV4-1	-	TRBJ1-1	TGCGCCAGCAGCCACGGCGACGGCAGGATGAACACTGAAGCTTTCTTT	CASSHGDGRMNTEAFF
TRBD1	TRBV2	-	TRBJ1-2	TGTGCCAGCAAGAGGCAGGGGGTTAACTATGGCTACACCTTC	CASKRQGVNYGYTF
-	TRBV28	-	TRBJ2-7	TGTGCCAGCAGTTTTGAGCCCCCGGTCGAGCAGTACTTC	CASSFEPPVEQYF
TRBD2	TRBV5-6	-	TRBJ2-3	TGTGCCAGCAGCCCGCTGCGGGAGGCGCAGTATTTT	CASSPLREAQYF
-	TRBV5-6	-	TRBJ1-2	TGTGCCAGCAGCTTGTATGGCGGAGGGCCGGGTGGCTACACCTTC	CASSLYGGGPGGYTF
-	TRBV9	-	TRBJ2-1	TGTGCCAGCAGCCTGACATTAGCGACGGCCTCCAATGAGCAGTTCTTC	CASSLTLATASNEQFF
TRBD2	TRBV7-2	few	TRBJ2-1	TGTGCCTCCCAGACTAGCGTGCCCCCCTACAATGAGCAGTTCTTC	CASQTSVPPYNEQFF
-	TRBV7-2	-	TRBJ2-7	TGTGCCAGCAGCTTAGCGTTGATTAGCGAGCAGTACTTC	CASSLALISEQYF
TRBD1	TRBV2	-	TRBJ1-5	TGTGCCAGCAGTGAAAACAGGGGATCGTTTCAGCCCCAGCATTTT	CASSENRGSFQPQHF